This entry is about one T cell receptor (beta chain). Reverse transcription used about 0.5 to 1 ug RNA and random hexamers. TCR beta CDR3 was amplified by immunoSEQ covering 54 Vbeta and 13 Jbeta. MiXCR, applied by TCRdb to the immunoSEQ multiplex PCR reads, yields one record per CDR3 protein. Among about 140,000 distinct CDR3 sequences listed, over 90% were seen once. Blood CD8+ and CD4+ T cells underwent high-throughput TCR beta sequencing. Patients with Susac syndrome fulfilled recently defined diagnostic criteria for definite or probable disease. This record comes from a study of CD8 T cells in Susac syndrome. Looked up from germline, CDR1 is LGHDT and CDR2 is YNNKEL (reference sequence). Trimming took 3 bases from V and 5 from J, leaving 7 bases between them. The CDR3 contains 12 residues.

The gene calls are TRBV3-1 and TRBJ2-5; D is uncertain. This TCR was recovered from a human donor with Susac syndrome. Specimen: CD4+ T cells from PBMCs. The CDR3 is CASSHAQETQYF. In nucleotides, the CDR3 is TGTGCCAGCAGCCACGCACAGGAGACCCAGTACTTC.